The present T cell receptor (beta chain) was sequenced within a study of HIV-infected patients and healthy controls. Trimming at V came to 4 bases and at J to 14 bases, leaving 9 bases not matched to a gene. This CDR3 is 12 amino acids long. Germline V gives CDR1 SGHRS, CDR2 YFSETQ. All unsorted peripheral T cells were captured because whole blood was used without fractionation. Peripheral blood, 2.5 ml, was drawn for RNA extraction. This clonotype has ten or more counts. Its cognate antigen is unknown. Around 0.5 ug RNA was reverse transcribed with alpha and beta constant-region primers. Alpha and beta chain libraries were made separately by chain-specific third strand synthesis with multiplexing indices. TCRdb independently ran MiXCR on the 5' RACE reads; one entry per CDR3 protein. The sample carries some 10,000 distinct CDR3 sequences, 6.5% to 10% recorded once. General observations from the study: CMV-associated CDR3s mostly grew nonsignificantly during therapy, while HIV-associated CDR3s declined significantly.

The J gene is TRBJ2-1, the V gene TRBV5-1, with 7 bases aligning to TRBD2. The receptor's source is an adult in good health. Sequencing was carried out using blood. Here the CDR3 DNA reads TGCGCCAGCAGCAACGGACTAAGCGGGGAGTTCTTC. Encoded protein: CASSNGLSGEFF.